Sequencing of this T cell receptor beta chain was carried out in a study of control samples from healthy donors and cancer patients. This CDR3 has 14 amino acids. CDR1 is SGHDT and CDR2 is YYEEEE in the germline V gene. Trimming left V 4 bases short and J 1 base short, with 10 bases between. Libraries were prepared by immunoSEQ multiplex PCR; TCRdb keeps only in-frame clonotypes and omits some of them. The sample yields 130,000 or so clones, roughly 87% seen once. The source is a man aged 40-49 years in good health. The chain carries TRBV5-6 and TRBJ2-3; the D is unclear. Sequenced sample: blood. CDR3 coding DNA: TGTGCCAGCAGCCATTATGGTGGCACAGATACGCAGTATTTT. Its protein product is CASSHYGGTDTQYF.